This T cell receptor (delta chain) was recovered during a study of gamma-delta chains in newborns, infants, children. TCRdb re-called clones from the reads using CATT. The sample has under 5,500 delta-chain clones; about 5% are singletons. The CDR3 contains 16 residues. Germline CDR1 is TSWWSYY and CDR2 is QGS. Trimming took 1 base from V and 7 from J; bases not matched to a gene: 12. By share, this clone ranks as medium-sized. This sequence was found in a child who was a newborn, infant or young child, either healthy, febrile or measles-vaccinated (not recorded which). Specimen: blood. The chain carries TRDV1 and TRDJ1; TRDD3 agrees at 7 bases. This chain's CDR3 is CALGEPLLGGIPKLIF. Written as DNA, the CDR3 is TGTGCTCTTGGGGAACCGCTACTTGGGGGAATACCTAAACTCATCTTT.